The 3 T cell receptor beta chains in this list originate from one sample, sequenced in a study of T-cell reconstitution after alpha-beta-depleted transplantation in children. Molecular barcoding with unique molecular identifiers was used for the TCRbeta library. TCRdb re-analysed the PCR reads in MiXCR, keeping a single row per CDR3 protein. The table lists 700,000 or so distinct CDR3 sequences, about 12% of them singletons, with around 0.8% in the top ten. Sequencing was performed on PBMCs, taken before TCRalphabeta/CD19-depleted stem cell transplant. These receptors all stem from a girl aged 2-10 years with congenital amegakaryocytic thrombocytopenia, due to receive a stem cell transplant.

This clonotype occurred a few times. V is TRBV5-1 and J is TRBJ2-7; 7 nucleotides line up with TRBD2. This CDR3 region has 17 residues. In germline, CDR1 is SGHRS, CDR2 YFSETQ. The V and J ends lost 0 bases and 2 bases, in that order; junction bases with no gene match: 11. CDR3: CASSLAIGTMGPYEQYF. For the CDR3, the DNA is TGCGCCAGCAGCTTGGCCATAGGGACTATGGGGCCCTACGAGCAGTACTTC.

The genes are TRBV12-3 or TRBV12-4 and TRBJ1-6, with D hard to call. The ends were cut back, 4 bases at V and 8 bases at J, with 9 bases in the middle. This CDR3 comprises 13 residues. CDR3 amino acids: CASSSRGDSPLHF. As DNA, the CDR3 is TGTGCCAGCAGTTCGCGAGGAGATTCACCCCTCCACTTT.

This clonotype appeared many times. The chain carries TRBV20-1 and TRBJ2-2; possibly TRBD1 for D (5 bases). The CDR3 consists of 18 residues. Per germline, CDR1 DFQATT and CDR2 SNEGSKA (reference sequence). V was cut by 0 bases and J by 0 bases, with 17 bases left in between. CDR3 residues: CSARDLGGQGANTGELFF. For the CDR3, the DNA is TGCAGTGCTAGAGATCTTGGTGGCCAGGGCGCGAACACCGGGGAGCTGTTTTTT.